Sequencing of this TCR beta chain was carried out in a study of identical twins (TCRdb year 2016). Study-wide context: The study deep-sequenced TCR alpha and beta repertoires from monozygotic twins, unrelated adults of various ages and cord blood to test whether fetal clonotypes persist. To rule out contamination, the twin experiments were replicated at different times with different library preparation protocols. On the study overall, not on this receptor specifically: Because the same donors could not be followed over many years, the conclusions depended on cross-sectional statistical analysis. Invariant T cells such as MAIT and iNKT could partly confound zero-insertion analyses, though diverse VJ usage argued against this for most clonotypes. In beta out-of-frame sequences, excess twin sharing was weaker, because having fewer shared sequences lowered the signal-to-noise ratio. Out-of-frame TCR alpha sequences shared between twins showed an excess of low generation-probability sequences compared with coincidental sharing between unrelated individuals. Fewer insertions were carried by abundant cord blood beta clonotypes; a weaker similar trend was observed in young adult naive repertoires, while no such trend was observed in memory repertoires. In monozygotic twins, recombination models systematically underestimated out-of-frame TCR alpha sharing, but the models matched the sharing seen between unrelated individuals.

Unmatched junction bases come to 12, with V trimmed by 1 base and J by 4 bases. Taken from the germline V gene, the CDR1 and CDR2 loops are LGHNA and YSLEER. From its cysteine to its phenylalanine, the CDR3 spans 19 amino acids. CDR3 DNA is the only sequence kept; it has 57 bases, read in frame from the first base. All donors were healthy Caucasians. Three unrelated non-twin adults were additionally sequenced: a male aged 18 to 30, a male aged 50 to 60 and a female aged 50 to 60. Using Miltenyi CD45RO+ enrichment and human naive T-cell isolation kits, memory (CD45RO+) and naive T cells were isolated from PBMC. A note on this clonotype: What this receptor recognizes is not known. Base qualities are not at hand, and no much larger clone is one base apart.

The library was obtained by 5' RACE. The run used an Illumina HiSeq 2000. Template switching introduced a universal primer binding site; the final cDNA contained a unique molecular identifier, enabling accurate counting of TCR cDNA molecules. First-strand cDNA for TCR alpha and beta chains was synthesized from specific primers in the conserved constant-segment region. Each cDNA library was double barcoded, with a SMART-Mk sample barcode plus Illumina barcodes, to control for contamination. TruSeq adapter sequences along with Illumina sample barcodes were introduced in two successive PCR steps. Sequencing of the TCR alpha and beta cDNA libraries was done on the Illumina HiSeq platform using custom primers. Processing in the source paper ran as follows. Raw reads were processed with MiGEC to extract unique molecular identifiers, and MiXCR was used to determine CDR3 positions. Recombination models were inferred per individual with the repgenHMM and IGoR tools using an EM algorithm. Shared clonotypes were analyzed with the tcR package in R, and sharing was normalized by the product of cloneset sizes. Out-of-frame nonproductive sequences were analyzed to study raw recombination free of thymic and clonal selection effects. TCRdb's own reprocessing of the public reads used fastp at Q25 and MiXCR and kept productive beta chains. Each CDR3 protein appears once, grouped with its most common genes and DNA. The authors' filters were not applied to this entry. Here the sample has hundreds of thousands of distinct CDR3 sequences; 5.5% to 7.5% occur a single time. The leading ten clones occupy about 1.8% of the sample.

The sequence joins TRBV4-3 to TRBJ2-6; 8 of the junction bases match TRBD1. The sequenced material came from naive T cells sorted from blood. The cell subset or site label, read with the paper, signifies: cells isolated with a human naive T-cell isolation kit. The sequence was collected from a man younger than 35 in good health. CDR3 protein: CASSQVRQGARSGANVLTF. The bases are TGCGCCAGCAGCCAAGTCAGGCAGGGGGCGCGATCCGGGGCCAACGTCCTGACTTTC.